The 11 T cell receptor beta chains listed next were all sequenced from one sample in a study of T cell responses to AZD1222 COVID-19 vaccine. TCRdb's copy holds only in-frame clones and misses some; the assay was immunoSEQ multiplex PCR. The sample contains around 110,000 clones, roughly 87% of which appear only once. Sequenced material: peripheral blood, taken 28 days after the second AZD1222 dose. The receptors were gathered from an adult who received the AZD1222 COVID-19 vaccine.

The chain combines TRBV5-1 with TRBJ2-7; D is possibly TRBD1 or TRBD2 (6 bases each). The germline V gene encodes CDR1 SGHRS and CDR2 YFSETQ. V was cut by 4 bases and J by 0 bases, with 14 bases left in between. CDR3 size: 15 residues. The CDR3 DNA reads TGCGCCAGCAGCGAAGGGGGGACTGCCTCCTACGAGCAGTACTTC. It translates to CASSEGGTASYEQYF.

The DNA of the CDR3 is TGTGCCAGCAGCCAAGATGCCACCCGGAGGGGCTACACCTTC. Amino acid sequence: CASSQDATRRGYTF. J is TRBJ1-2 and V is TRBV14; D not certain. The CDR3 runs 14 residues. V lost 0 bases and J lost 8, with 13 bases in between. Germline CDR1 SGHDN, CDR2 FVKESK.

The chain links TRBV25-1 to TRBJ2-7; no firm D call. This CDR3 spans 14 amino acids. Germline lookup yields CDR1 MGHDK and CDR2 SYGVNS. With 2 bases removed from V and 6 bases from J, the gap between germline ends came to 14 bases. CDR3 region: CASSEPGTRTEQYF. In DNA form, the CDR3 reads TGTGCCAGCAGTGAACCGGGCACGCGGACCGAGCAGTACTTC.

The V call is TRBV13, the J call TRBJ2-7; D call uncertain. This CDR3 region has 12 residues. Trimming removed 5 bases at V and 1 base at J, with 6 bases between. Germline CDR1 and CDR2: PRHDT and FYEKMQ (reference sequence). DNA for the CDR3: TGTGCCAGCAGCGAGACTTCCTACGAGCAGTACTTC. It is translated as CASSETSYEQYF.

In this sample, this clone turned up once. This chain connects TRBV7-2 to TRBJ2-3, with D unresolved. This CDR3 region has 14 residues. The V gene lost 0 bases and the J gene lost 2 bases, with 6 bases spanning the gap. CDR1 SGHTA and CDR2 FQGNSA come from the germline V gene. CDR3 sequence: CASSLAGNTDTQYF. In nucleotides, the CDR3 is TGTGCCAGCAGCTTAGCGGGCAACACAGATACGCAGTATTTT.

This clone appeared a single time. The V and J genes are TRBV7-2 and TRBJ2-7; D is uncertain. CDR1 SGHTA and CDR2 FQGNSA come from the germline V gene. The CDR3 totals 14 residues. Trimming took 5 bases from V and 0 from J, leaving 11 bases between them. The CDR3 nucleotides are TGTGCCAGCAGCCCCCCCGCCAGCTCCTACGAGCAGTACTTC. Protein: CASSPPASSYEQYF.

The CDR3 bases are TGTGCCAGCAGGGCAGGGCAAACGAACGAGCAGTACTTC. It yields the protein CASRAGQTNEQYF. The chain recombines TRBV6-5 with TRBJ2-7; D possibly corresponds to TRBD1 (5 bases). CDR3 size: 13 residues. Germline assignment: CDR1 MNHEY and CDR2 SVGAGI. The V end lost 6 bases, the J end lost 5 bases, and 14 bases lay between the germline ends.

The chain links TRBV19 to TRBJ1-5; unclear D gene. Trimming took 10 bases from V and 4 from J, leaving 14 bases between them. CDR1 and CDR2 from the germline V gene are LNHDA and SQIVND (reference sequence). The CDR3 contains 13 residues. CDR3 sequence reads: CATHSDLNQPQHF. The CDR3 nucleotides read TGTGCCACCCACAGTGACTTGAATCAGCCCCAGCATTTT.

This chain's CDR3 is CASSLSGQPSTGELFF. The CDR3 coding sequence is TGTGCCAGCAGTTTGTCGGGACAGCCTTCCACCGGGGAGCTGTTTTTT. The chain joins TRBV6-5 to TRBJ2-2; 7 bases fit TRBD1. The CDR3 runs 16 residues. The J segment lost 4 bases and the V segment lost 4 bases, leaving 9 bases of the junction unmatched. Germline-derived CDR1 and CDR2 are MNHEY and SVGAGI.

The chain couples TRBV6-2 or TRBV6-3 to TRBJ1-5; 9 nucleotides line up with TRBD1. The CDR3 loop spans 14 amino acids. CDR1 MNHEY and CDR2 SVGEGT come from the germline V gene. With 2 bases clipped from V and 6 bases from J, the junction kept 2 bases outside the gene matches. DNA for the CDR3: TGTGCCAGCAGTTACACAGGGGGCGGTCAGCCCCAGCATTTT. It translates to CASSYTGGGQPQHF.

The chain recombines TRBV5-1 with TRBJ2-2; 12 bases are shared with TRBD2. The germline gives CDR1 SGHRS, CDR2 YFSETQ. V dropped 4 bases and J dropped 4; count of bases not matched to a gene: 5. This CDR3 is built from 16 residues. CDR3 region: CASSTGLAGITGELFF. The CDR3 bases are TGCGCCAGCAGCACCGGACTAGCGGGGATCACCGGGGAGCTGTTTTTT.